These 5 T cell receptor beta chains were all obtained from the same sample, sequenced in a study of blood T cells in healthy people across ages. Primers used in a second PCR of about 7 to 12 cycles were a sample-barcoded 5' primer and a J-beta primer mix. TCRdb re-analysed the 5' RACE reads in MiXCR, keeping a single row per CDR3 protein. The sample holds about 1.1 million distinct CDR3 sequences, 35% to 40% seen once. The sequenced sample consisted of blood. These receptors all stem from a man aged 18 to 29 in good health.

This clonotype was recorded many times. The V gene is TRBV7-4, the J gene TRBJ2-3; unclear D gene. V was clipped by 5 bases and J by 5 bases, with 2 bases between them. This CDR3 is built from 10 residues. Germline CDR1 and CDR2: SGHVT and SQSDAQ. CDR3 nucleotide sequence: TGTGCCAGCAGCGAAGATACGCAGTATTTT. Translated: CASSEDTQYF.

The V and J genes are TRBV5-1 and TRBJ1-1, with 9 bases fitting TRBD1. The CDR3 runs 15 residues. The germline CDR1 and CDR2 sequences are SGHRS and YFSETQ. The V and J ends lost 4 bases and 3 bases, in that order; junction bases with no gene match: 7. For the CDR3, the DNA is TGCGCCAGCAGCCCTGACAGGGGGTTGGACACTGAAGCTTTCTTT. Translated: CASSPDRGLDTEAFF.

This rearrangement joins TRBV12-3 or TRBV12-4 to TRBJ2-2; no firm D call. This CDR3 contains 13 residues. Trimming cost V 6 bases and J 7 bases, with 12 bases left between them. The DNA for the CDR3 is TGTGCCAGCAGAATTTGGGGTAACGGGGAGCTGTTTTTT. Its translation is CASRIWGNGELFF.

This chain connects TRBV12-3 or TRBV12-4 to TRBJ1-4; D gene unclear. Trimming cost V 6 bases and J 8 bases, with 19 bases left between them. This CDR3 spans 15 amino acids. The CDR3 reads CASSPMTREDEKLFF. The DNA for the CDR3 is TGTGCCAGCAGCCCTATGACAAGGGAAGACGAAAAACTGTTTTTT.

The chain links TRBV2 to TRBJ2-5, with 7 bases that match TRBD2. J gave up 5 bases and V 10 bases, and 7 bases lay outside the gene matches. This CDR3 contains 12 residues. Germline V CDR1 and CDR2: SNHLY, FYNNEI. CDR3 residues: CAIQGTIETQYF. In DNA, the CDR3 is TGTGCCATCCAAGGGACTATTGAGACCCAGTACTTC.